This T cell receptor (beta chain) comes out of a study of blood T cell repertoires in COVID-19. Study-wide background: The United States, Italy and Spain supplied acute and convalescent COVID-19 samples. The cDNA or gDNA used as material had been derived from T cells, B-cell-depleted T cells, or PBMCs.

Authors' methods: The assay estimated nucleated cells by amplifying reference gene primers. Using immunoSEQ multiplex PCR, the repertoire was profiled, and TCRdb retains in-frame clones only, with some absent. Clone size and V and J calls were adopted from that table, with D and trimming inferred from the DNA. The table shows 25,000 to 30,000 clones, with around 90% occurring only once. Only one count was recorded for this clone. The CDR3 is made up of 15 amino acids. The ends were cut back, 0 bases at V and 2 bases at J, with 8 bases in the middle. Germline loops: CDR1 KGHSH, CDR2 LQKENI. The specimen sequenced was peripheral blood. This chain connects TRBV18 to TRBJ1-3; possible D gene TRBD1, 5 bases. The TCR comes from a human donor in a cohort sampled during active COVID-19. The CDR3 here is CASSPPSGTGNTIYF. The CDR3 DNA sequence: TGTGCCAGCTCACCACCGTCAGGGACTGGAAACACCATATATTTT. Filled out from reference TRBV18 and TRBJ1-3, the complete variable domain reads NAGVMQNPRHLVRRRGQEARLRCSPMKGHSHVYWYRQLPEEGLKFMVYLQKENIIDESGMPKERFSAEFPKEGPSILRIQQVVRGDSAAYFCASSPPSGTGNTIYFGEGSWLTVV.